This entry is about one T cell receptor (beta chain). Its antigen remains unidentified. Other DNA sequences in the sample encode the same CDR3. Profiled with immunoSEQ multiplex PCR; TCRdb holds only in-frame clones, not every one. Of 7,500 to 10,000 clones in the sample, over 60% were seen once. This CDR3 has 12 amino acids. The germline gives CDR1 MDHEN, CDR2 SYDVKM. V was shortened by 5 bases and J by 11 bases, with 12 bases between the two germline ends. The data belong to a study of immune evolution from preneoplasia to lung adenocarcinoma. H&E slides confirmed each diagnosis, reviewed by two pathologists independently. Nucleic acids came from premalignant or tumor cells enriched by macro-dissection. Study-level points and caveats: Top clone share appeared to fall from AAH through AIS, MIA, adenocarcinoma. Clonality was highest in normal lung, lower in later-stage lesions apparently.

Sequencing was performed on FFPE minimally invasive lung adenocarcinoma tissue. The V gene is TRBV28, the J gene TRBJ1-4; a possible D gene is TRBD1 (5 bases). The receptor comes from a person aged 65 to 79 with lung adenocarcinoma. Some clones in this sample may be carry-over from other donors' samples. In nucleotides, the CDR3 is TGTGCCAGCAGTCCACCCCGGGGGAAACTGTTTTTT. It translates to CASSPPRGKLFF.